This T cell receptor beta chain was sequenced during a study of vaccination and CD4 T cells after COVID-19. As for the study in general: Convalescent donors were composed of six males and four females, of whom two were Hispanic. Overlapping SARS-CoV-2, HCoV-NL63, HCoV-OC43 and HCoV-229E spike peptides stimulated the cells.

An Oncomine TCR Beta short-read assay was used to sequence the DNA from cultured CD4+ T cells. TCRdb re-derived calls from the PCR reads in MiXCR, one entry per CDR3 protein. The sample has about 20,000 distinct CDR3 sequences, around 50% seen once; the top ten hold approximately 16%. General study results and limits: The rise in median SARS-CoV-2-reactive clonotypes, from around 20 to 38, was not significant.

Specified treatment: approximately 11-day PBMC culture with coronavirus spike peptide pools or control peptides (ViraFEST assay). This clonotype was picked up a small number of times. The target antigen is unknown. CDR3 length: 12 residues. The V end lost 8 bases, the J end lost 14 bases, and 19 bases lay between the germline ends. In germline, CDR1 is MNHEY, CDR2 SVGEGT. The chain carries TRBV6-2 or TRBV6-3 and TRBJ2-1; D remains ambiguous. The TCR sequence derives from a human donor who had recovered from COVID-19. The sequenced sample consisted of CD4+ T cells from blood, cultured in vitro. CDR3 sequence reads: CASGREFDSKFF. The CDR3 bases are TGTGCCAGCGGAAGAGAGTTTGACTCGAAGTTCTTC.